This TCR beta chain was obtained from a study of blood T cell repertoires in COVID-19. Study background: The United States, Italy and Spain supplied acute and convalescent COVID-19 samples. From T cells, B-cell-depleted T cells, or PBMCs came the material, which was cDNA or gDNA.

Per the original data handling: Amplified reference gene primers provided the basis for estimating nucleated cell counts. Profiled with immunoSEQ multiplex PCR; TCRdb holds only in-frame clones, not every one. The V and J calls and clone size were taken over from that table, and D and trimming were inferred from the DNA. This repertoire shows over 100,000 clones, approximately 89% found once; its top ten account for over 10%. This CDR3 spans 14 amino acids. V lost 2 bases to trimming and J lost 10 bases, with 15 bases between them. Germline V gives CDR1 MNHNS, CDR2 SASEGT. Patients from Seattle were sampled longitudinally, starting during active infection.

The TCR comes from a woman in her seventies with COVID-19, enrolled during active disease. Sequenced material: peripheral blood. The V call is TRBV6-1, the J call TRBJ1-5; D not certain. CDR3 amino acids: CASSEQPGWSPQHF. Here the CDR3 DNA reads TGTGCCAGCAGTGAACAACCGGGGTGGAGCCCCCAGCATTTT.